This T cell receptor (beta chain) was retrieved from a study of blood T cell repertoires in COVID-19. Study-wide background: T cells, B-cell-depleted T cells, or PBMCs supplied cDNA or gDNA.

V was pared by 6 bases and J by 0 bases, with 16 bases between. Germline V lookup: CDR1 SGHVS, CDR2 FNYEAQ. The CDR3 runs to 16 residues. Assay used: immunoSEQ multiplex PCR; TCRdb lists only in-frame clones, some missing. Counted here are about 150,000 clones, approximately 85% occurring once; the ten biggest clones make up roughly 2.7%. The sequence derives from an elderly woman with COVID-19, enrolled during active disease. Input material: peripheral blood. The chain is built from TRBV7-6 and TRBJ2-3; maybe TRBD2 (5 bases). The CDR3 here is CASSLWRAKSTDTQYF. As DNA, the CDR3 is TGTGCCAGCAGTCTCTGGCGGGCTAAGAGCACAGATACGCAGTATTTT.